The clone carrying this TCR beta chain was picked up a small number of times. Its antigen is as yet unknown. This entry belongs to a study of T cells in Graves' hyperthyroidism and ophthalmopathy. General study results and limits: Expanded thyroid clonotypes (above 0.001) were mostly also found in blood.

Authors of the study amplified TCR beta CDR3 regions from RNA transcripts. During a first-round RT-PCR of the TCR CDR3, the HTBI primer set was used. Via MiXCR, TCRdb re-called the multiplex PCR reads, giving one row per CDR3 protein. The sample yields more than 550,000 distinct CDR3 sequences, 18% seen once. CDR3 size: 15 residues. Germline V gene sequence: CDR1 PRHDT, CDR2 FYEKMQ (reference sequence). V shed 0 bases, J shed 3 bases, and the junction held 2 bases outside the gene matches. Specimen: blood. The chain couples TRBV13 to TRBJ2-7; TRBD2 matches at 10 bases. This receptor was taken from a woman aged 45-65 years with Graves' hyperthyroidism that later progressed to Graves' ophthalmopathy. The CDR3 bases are TGTGCCAGCAGCTTAGGCCTAGCGGGGGACTACGAGCAGTACTTC. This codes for CASSLGLAGDYEQYF.